The text below deals with one TCR beta chain. What it recognizes is unknown. Every donor gave 7.5 to 10 milliliters of peripheral blood. The length of the CDR3 is 13 residues. Germline CDR1 is LGHNA and CDR2 is YNFKEQ. V was cut by 6 bases and J by 1 base, with 9 bases left in between. Using a J-beta primer mix together with a sample-barcoded 5' primer, a second PCR was run for roughly 6 to 11 cycles. TCRdb reprocessed the 5' RACE reads with MiXCR, giving one entry per CDR3 protein. The table shows about 1.4 million distinct CDR3 sequences, with 45% to 70% occurring only once. The data derive from a study of blood T cells in healthy people across ages. On the study more broadly: For every two T cells, template switching captured about one barcoded beta molecule.

Overall study findings and caveats: Significant beta diversity loss was already apparent by age roughly 44, declining roughly linearly. When set beside aged donors, long-lived donors presented more naive CD4+ cells and higher diversity.

The rearrangement uses TRBV4-2 and TRBJ2-5, with D possibly being TRBD1 (5 bases). Sequencing was done on a sample of blood. This receptor was obtained from a man between 18 and 29 years old in good health. In DNA, the CDR3 is TGTGCCAGCAGTGGACAACCCCAAGAGACCCAGTACTTC. Encoded protein: CASSGQPQETQYF.